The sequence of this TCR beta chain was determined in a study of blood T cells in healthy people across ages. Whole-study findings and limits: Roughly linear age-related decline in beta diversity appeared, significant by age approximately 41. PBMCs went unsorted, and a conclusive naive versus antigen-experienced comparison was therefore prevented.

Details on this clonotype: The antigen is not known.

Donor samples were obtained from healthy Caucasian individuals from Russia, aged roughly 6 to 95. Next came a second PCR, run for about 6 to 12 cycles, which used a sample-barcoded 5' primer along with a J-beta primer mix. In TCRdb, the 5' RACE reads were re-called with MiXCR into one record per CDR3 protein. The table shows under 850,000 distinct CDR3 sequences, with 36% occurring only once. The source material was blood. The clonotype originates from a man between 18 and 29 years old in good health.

CDR3 nucleotide sequence: TGCAGTGCTACCTACAGAGACCGTAATTCACCCCTCCACTTT. This encodes CSATYRDRNSPLHF. The genes are TRBV20-1 and TRBJ1-6; D gene uncertain. Germline V gene lookup returns CDR1 DFQATT and CDR2 SNEGSKA (reference sequence). The CDR3 covers 14 residues. The V gene lost 4 bases and the J gene lost 6 bases, with 13 bases spanning the gap.